Sequencing of this TCR beta chain was carried out in a study of cytomegalovirus exposure and HLA in healthy donors. Germline V CDR1 and CDR2: SGHRS, YFSETQ. J lost 0 bases, V lost 4 bases, and 3 bases had no gene match. The CDR3 is 14 amino acids. As to this clone: Its cognate antigen is unknown.

Study-wide results and caveats: The Asian-associated ancestry cluster reportedly had fewer N-insertions than the approximately 670-donor mean in a later analysis. CMV serostatus was the sole immune exposure data available. A later analysis found most CMV-associated TCR beta chains apparently HLA-restricted.

Both 60 Vbeta primers and 13 Jbeta primers went into the PCR. Generated by immunoSEQ multiplex PCR, the TCRdb table keeps only in-frame clones and is missing some. Its clone listing holds approximately 170,000 clones. The sample consisted of PBMCs. The receptor comes from a woman under 30 in good health and CMV-seropositive. The J gene is TRBJ1-1, the V gene TRBV5-1; 7 nucleotides match TRBD1. As DNA, the CDR3 is TGCGCCAGCAGCGTGACAGGGATGAACACTGAAGCTTTCTTT. Translating it yields CASSVTGMNTEAFF.